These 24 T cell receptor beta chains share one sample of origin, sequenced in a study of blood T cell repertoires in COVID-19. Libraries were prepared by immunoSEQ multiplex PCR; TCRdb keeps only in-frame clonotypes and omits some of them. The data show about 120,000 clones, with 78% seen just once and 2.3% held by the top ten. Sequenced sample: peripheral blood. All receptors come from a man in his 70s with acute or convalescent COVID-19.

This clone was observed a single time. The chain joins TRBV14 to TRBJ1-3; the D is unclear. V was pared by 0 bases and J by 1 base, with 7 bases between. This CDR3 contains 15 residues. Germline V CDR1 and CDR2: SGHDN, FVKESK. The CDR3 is CASSQERVSGNTIYF. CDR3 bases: TGTGCCAGCAGCCAAGAGAGGGTGTCTGGAAACACCATATATTTT.

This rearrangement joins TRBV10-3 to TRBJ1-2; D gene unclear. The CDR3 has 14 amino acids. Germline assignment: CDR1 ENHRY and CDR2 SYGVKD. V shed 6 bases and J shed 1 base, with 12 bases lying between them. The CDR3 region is CAISGLPFNYGYTF. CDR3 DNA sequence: TGTGCCATCAGCGGGTTACCATTTAACTATGGCTACACCTTC.

The CDR3 loop reads CASSIRGQMNTEAFF. The CDR3 DNA reads TGTGCCAGTAGTATAAGAGGGCAGATGAACACTGAAGCTTTCTTT. V gene TRBV19 combines with J gene TRBJ1-1; D not resolved. Trimming took 2 bases from V and 0 from J, leaving 10 bases between them. The germline CDR1 and CDR2 sequences are LNHDA and SQIVND (reference sequence). CDR3 length: 15 amino acids.

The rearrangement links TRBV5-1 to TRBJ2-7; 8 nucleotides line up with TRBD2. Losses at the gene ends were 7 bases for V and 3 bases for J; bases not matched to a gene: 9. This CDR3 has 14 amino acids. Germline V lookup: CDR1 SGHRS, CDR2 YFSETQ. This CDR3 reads CASATTSGFYEQYF. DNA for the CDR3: TGCGCCAGCGCGACTACTAGCGGCTTCTACGAGCAGTACTTC.

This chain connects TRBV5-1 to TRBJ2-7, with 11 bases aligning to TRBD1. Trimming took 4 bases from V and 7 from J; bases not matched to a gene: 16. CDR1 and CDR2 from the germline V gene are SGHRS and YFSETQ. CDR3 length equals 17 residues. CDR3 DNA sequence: TGCGCCAGCAGCGCTAGCCCCCCCGGGACAGGGGGAGCGGAGCAGTACTTC. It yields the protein CASSASPPGTGGAEQYF.

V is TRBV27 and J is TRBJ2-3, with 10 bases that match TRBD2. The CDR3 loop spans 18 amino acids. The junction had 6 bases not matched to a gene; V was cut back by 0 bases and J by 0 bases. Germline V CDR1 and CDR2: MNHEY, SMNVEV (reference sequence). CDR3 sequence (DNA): TGTGCCAGCAGTTTATCGCAAGCGGGGGGGACTAGCACAGATACGCAGTATTTT. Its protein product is CASSLSQAGGTSTDTQYF.

The DNA of the CDR3 is TGCGCCAGCAGCGGGGGGACCTTGGCCTTAGATACGCAGTATTTT. Protein sequence: CASSGGTLALDTQYF. V gene TRBV5-1 combines with J gene TRBJ2-3; tentative D call: TRBD2 (6 bases). The CDR3 contains 15 residues. The germline V gene has CDR1 SGHRS and CDR2 YFSETQ. The germline V and J ends were trimmed by 4 bases and 5 bases, with 17 bases remaining between them.

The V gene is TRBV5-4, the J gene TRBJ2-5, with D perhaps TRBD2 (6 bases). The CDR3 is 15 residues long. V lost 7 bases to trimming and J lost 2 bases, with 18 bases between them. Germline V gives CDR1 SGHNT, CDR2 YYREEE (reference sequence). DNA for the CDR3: TGTGCCAGCGCCAACATCGCGGGGAAACAAGAGACCCAGTACTTC. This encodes CASANIAGKQETQYF.

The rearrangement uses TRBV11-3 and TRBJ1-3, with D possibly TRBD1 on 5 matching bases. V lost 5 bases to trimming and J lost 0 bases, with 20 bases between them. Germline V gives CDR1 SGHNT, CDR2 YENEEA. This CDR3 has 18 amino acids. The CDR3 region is CASSPYPDSPDSGNTIYF. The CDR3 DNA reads TGTGCCAGCAGCCCCTACCCTGACAGCCCTGACTCTGGAAACACCATATATTTT. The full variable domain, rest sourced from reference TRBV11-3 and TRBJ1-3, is EAGVVQSPRYKIIEKKQPVAFWCNPISGHNTLYWYLQNLGQGPELLIRYENEEAVDDSQLPKDRFSAERLKGVDSTLKIQPAELGDSAVYLCASSPYPDSPDSGNTIYFGEGSWLTVV.

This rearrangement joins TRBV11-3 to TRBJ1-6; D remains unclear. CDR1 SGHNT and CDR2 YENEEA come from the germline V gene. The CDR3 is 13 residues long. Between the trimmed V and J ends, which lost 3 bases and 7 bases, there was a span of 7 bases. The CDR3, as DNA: TGTGCCAGCAGCTTTTTGGAGAATTCACCCCTCCACTTT. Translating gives CASSFLENSPLHF. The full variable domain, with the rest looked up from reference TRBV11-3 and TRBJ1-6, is EAGVVQSPRYKIIEKKQPVAFWCNPISGHNTLYWYLQNLGQGPELLIRYENEEAVDDSQLPKDRFSAERLKGVDSTLKIQPAELGDSAVYLCASSFLENSPLHFGNGTRLTVT.

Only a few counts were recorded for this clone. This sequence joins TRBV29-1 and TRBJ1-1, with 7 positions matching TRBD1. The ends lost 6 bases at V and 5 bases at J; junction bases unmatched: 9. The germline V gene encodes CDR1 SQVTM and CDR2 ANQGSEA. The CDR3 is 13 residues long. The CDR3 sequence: CSVVPGGGTEAFF. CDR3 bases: TGCAGCGTCGTACCAGGGGGTGGGACTGAAGCTTTCTTT.

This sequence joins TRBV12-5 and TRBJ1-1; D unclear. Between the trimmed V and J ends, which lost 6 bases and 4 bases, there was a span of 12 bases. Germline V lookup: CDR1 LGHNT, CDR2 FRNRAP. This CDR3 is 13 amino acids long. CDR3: CASGLEGGTEAFF. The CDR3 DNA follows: TGTGCTAGTGGCCTCGAAGGAGGCACTGAAGCTTTCTTT.

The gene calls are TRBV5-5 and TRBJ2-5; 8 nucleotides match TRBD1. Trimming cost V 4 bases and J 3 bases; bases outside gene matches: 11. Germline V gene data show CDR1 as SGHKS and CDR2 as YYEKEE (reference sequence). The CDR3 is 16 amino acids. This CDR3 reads CASSRSHGQGKETQYF. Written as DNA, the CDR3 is TGTGCCAGCAGCCGTTCTCACGGACAGGGTAAAGAGACCCAGTACTTC.

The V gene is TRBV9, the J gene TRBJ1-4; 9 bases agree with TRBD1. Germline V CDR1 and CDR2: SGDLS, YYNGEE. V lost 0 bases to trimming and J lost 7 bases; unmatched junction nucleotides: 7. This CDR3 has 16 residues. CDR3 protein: CASSVATDRGSEKLFF. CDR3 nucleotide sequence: TGTGCCAGCAGCGTAGCTACTGACAGGGGGAGTGAAAAACTGTTTTTT.

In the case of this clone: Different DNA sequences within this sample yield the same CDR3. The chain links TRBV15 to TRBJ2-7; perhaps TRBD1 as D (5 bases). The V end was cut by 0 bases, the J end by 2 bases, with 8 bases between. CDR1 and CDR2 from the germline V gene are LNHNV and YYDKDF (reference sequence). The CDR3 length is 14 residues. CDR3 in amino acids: CATSRDPGTYEQYF. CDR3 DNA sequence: TGTGCCACCAGCAGAGATCCAGGGACCTACGAGCAGTACTTC.

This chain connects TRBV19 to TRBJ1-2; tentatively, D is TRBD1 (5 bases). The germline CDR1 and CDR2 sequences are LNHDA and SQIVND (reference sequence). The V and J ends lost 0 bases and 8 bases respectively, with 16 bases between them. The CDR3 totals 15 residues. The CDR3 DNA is TGTGCCAGTAGTATAGATAGCGGACACCCACAGGGCTACACCTTC. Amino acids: CASSIDSGHPQGYTF.

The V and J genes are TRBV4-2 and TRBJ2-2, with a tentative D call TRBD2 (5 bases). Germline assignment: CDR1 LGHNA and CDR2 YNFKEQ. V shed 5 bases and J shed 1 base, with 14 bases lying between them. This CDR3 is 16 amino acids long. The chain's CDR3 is CASSVVLAENTGELFF. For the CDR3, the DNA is TGTGCCAGCAGCGTGGTCCTAGCAGAGAACACCGGGGAGCTGTTTTTT.

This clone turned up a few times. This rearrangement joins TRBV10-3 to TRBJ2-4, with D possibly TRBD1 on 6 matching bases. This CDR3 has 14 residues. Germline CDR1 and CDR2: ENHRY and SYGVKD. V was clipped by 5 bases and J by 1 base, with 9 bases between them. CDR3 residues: CAISKQGAKNIQYF. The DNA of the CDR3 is TGTGCCATCAGTAAGCAGGGGGCCAAAAACATTCAGTACTTC.

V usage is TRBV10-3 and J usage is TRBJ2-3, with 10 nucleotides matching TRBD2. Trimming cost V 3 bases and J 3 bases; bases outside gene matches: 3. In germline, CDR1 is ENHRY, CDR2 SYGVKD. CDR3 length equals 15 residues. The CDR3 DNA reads TGTGCCATCAGTGAACAGCGGGGGGGGACAGATACGCAGTATTTT. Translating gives CAISEQRGGTDTQYF.

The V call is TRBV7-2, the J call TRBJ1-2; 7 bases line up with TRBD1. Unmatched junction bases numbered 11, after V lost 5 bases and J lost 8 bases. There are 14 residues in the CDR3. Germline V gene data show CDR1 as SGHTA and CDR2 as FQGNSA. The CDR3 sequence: CASSPRTGSLGYTF. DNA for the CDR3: TGTGCCAGCAGCCCGCGGACAGGCTCGCTAGGCTACACCTTC.

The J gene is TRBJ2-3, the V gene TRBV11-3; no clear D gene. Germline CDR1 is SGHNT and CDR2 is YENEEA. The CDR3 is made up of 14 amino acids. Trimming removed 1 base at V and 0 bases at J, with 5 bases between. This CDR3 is CASSLGGSTDTQYF. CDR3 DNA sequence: TGTGCCAGCAGCTTAGGCGGCAGCACAGATACGCAGTATTTT.

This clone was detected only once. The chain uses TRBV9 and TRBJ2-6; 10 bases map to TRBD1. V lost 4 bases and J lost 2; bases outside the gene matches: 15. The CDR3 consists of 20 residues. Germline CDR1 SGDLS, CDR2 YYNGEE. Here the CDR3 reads CASSPHPGQGMHTGANVLTF. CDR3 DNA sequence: TGTGCCAGCAGCCCGCACCCGGGACAGGGGATGCACACTGGGGCCAACGTCCTGACTTTC.

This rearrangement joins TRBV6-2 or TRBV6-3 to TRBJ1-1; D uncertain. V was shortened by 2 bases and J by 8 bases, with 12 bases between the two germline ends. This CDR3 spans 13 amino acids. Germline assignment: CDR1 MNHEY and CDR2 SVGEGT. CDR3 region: CASSYEGVDEAFF. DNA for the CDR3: TGTGCCAGCAGTTACGAAGGAGTCGACGAAGCTTTCTTT.

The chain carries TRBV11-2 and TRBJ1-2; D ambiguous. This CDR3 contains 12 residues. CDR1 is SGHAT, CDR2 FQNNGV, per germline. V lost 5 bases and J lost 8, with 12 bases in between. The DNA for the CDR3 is TGTGCCAGCAGCGAGCCCCCGGGGGGCTACACCTTC. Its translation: CASSEPPGGYTF. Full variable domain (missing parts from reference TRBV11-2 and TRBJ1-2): EAGVAQSPRYKIIEKRQSVAFWCNPISGHATLYWYQQILGQGPKLLIQFQNNGVVDDSQLPKDRFSAERLKGVDSTLKIQPAKLEDSAVYLCASSEPPGGYTFGSGTRLTVV.